This T cell receptor (beta chain) stems from a study of tumor-infiltrating lymphocytes in primary liver carcinoma. Across the whole study: Patients were both men and women, whose ages ran from 30 to 69 years.

Note on this clonotype: What it binds is not known.

Using a constant-region primer together with ProtoScript II reverse transcriptase, TCR beta cDNA was made from about 500 ng of total RNA. Sequencing libraries for TCR beta derived from three nested multiplex PCR rounds that used slightly modified ARM-PCR. A C-beta reverse primer and TRBV1-TRBV30 forward primers served in each of the first two PCR rounds, at approximately 10 cycles apiece. Using its own MiXCR run on the multiplex PCR reads, TCRdb lists one record per CDR3 protein. Among 70,000 to 75,000 distinct CDR3 sequences listed, roughly two thirds were seen once. Both RNA and DNA were isolated together from about 20-30 mg of bulk tissue that had not been sorted. Chronic HBV infection affected patients, none of whom had received treatment. The proportion of viable tumor cells exceeded 85% in every tumor sample. The germline V gene has CDR1 SGHAT and CDR2 FQNNGV. The CDR3 has 15 amino acids. Study observations and caveats: Presence in all five tumor regions was observed for only about 8-25% of top clones.

The TCR comes from a man in his forties with primary liver carcinoma and hepatitis B virus infection. Sequences were obtained from liver tumor tissue from sampling region 4. Noted subset: tumor region T4, right-lateral pole. This chain joins TRBV11-2 and TRBJ2-7; 9 nucleotides line up with TRBD1. The CDR3 coding sequence is TGTGATAGCAACTCTACAGGGGGCCGGAGGTACGAGCAGTACTTC. Its translation is CDSNSTGGRRYEQYF.